This T cell receptor (beta chain) was captured by sequencing in a study of T cell repertoires in cytomegalovirus infection. Study-wide results and limits: HLA-C-restricted CMV clonotypes gave the most frequent clonotype in two of eight donors.

This CDR3 is 13 amino acids long. Germline CDR1 reads LNHDA; CDR2 reads SQIVND (reference sequence). With 4 bases removed from V and 4 bases from J, the gap between germline ends came to 10 bases. As to this clonotype: Its antigen is not identified.

TCRdb recomputed calls from the reads with MiXCR, one row per CDR3 protein. This sample yields 740,000 or so distinct CDR3 sequences, of which 35% are seen a single time; 2.5% to 3.5% belongs to the top ten. The sequenced material came from PBMCs. The rearrangement links TRBV19 to TRBJ1-2; D unclear. This TCR came from a human donor in good health (CMV status not recorded). Some clones in this sample may be carry-over from other donors' samples. CDR3 DNA: TGTGCCAGTAGTACCGCAGAGATCTATGGCTACACCTTC. Translation gives CASSTAEIYGYTF.